These 4 T cell receptor beta chains originate from one sample sequenced in a study of T cells expressing NK-cell markers. TCRdb reprocessed the 5' RACE reads and keeps a single row for each CDR3 protein, giving no DNA. In all, the sample yields about 150,000 distinct CDR3 sequences. The sequenced material came from blood T cells: a sorted CD56 or NKG2C T cell subset, CD4+ or CD8+ T cells, or bulk PBMC T cells (not recorded which). These receptors were obtained from a woman aged 45-65 years in good health.

The chain employs TRBV27 and TRBJ2-5; TCRdb picks TRBD1, but there is no DNA to check that call. The CDR3 is made up of 16 amino acids. The germline gives CDR1 MNHEY, CDR2 SMNVEV (reference sequence). CDR3 region: CASSRGGGTPGGTQYF.

V usage is TRBV7-9 and J usage is TRBJ2-7; there is no DNA to check the TCRdb D call of TRBD1. CDR3 size: 13 residues. Germline CDR1 is SEHNR and CDR2 is FQNEAQ (reference sequence). The CDR3 sequence: CASSLALGGEQYF.

V gene TRBV27 combines with J gene TRBJ1-2; TCRdb gives TRBD1 as the D gene, but with no DNA this cannot be confirmed. From germline, CDR1 is MNHEY and CDR2 SMNVEV (reference sequence). The CDR3 totals 16 residues. The CDR3 here is CASSSWAPGTDNGYTF.

CDR3: CASSLAEGLGAFF. The chain is built from TRBV12-3 or TRBV12-4 and TRBJ1-1. The CDR3 runs 13 residues.